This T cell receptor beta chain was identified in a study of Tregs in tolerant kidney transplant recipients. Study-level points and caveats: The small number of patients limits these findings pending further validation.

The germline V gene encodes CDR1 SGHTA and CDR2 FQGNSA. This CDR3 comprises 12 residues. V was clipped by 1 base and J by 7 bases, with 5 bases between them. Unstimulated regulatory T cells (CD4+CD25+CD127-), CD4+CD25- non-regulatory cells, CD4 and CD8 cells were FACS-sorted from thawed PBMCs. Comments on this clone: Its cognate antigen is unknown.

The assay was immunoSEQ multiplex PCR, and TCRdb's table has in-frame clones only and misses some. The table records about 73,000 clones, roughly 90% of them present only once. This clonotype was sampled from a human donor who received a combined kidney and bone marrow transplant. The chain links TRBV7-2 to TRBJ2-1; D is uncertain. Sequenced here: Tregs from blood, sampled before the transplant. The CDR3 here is CASSLDSNEQFF. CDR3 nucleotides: TGTGCCAGCAGCTTAGACTCGAATGAGCAGTTCTTC.